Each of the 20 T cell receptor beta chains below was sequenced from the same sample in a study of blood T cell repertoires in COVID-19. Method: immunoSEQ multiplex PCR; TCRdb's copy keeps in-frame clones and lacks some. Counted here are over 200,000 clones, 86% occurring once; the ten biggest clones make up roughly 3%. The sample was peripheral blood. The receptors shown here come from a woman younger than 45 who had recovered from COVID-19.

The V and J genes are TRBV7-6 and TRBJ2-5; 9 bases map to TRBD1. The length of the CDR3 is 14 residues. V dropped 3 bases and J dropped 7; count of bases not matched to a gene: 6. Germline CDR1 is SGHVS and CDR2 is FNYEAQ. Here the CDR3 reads CASSFMDRGGTQYF. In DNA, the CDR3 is TGTGCCAGCAGCTTTATGGACAGGGGAGGGACCCAGTACTTC.

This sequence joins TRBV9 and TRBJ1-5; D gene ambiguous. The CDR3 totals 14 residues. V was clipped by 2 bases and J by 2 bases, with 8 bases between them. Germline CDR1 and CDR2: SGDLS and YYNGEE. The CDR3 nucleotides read TGTGCCAGCAGCGTGGAGGATCGCAATCAGCCCCAGCATTTT. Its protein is CASSVEDRNQPQHF. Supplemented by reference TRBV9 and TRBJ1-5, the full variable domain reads DSGVTQTPKHLITATGQRVTLRCSPRSGDLSVYWYQQSLDQGLQFLIQYYNGEERAKGNILERFSAQQFPDLHSELNLSSLELGDSALYFCASSVEDRNQPQHFGDGTRLSIL.

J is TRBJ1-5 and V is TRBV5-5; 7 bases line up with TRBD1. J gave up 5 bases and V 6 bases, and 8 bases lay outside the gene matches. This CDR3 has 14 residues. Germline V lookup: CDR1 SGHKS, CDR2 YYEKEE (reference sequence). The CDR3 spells CASNLRGWDQPQHF. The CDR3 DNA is TGTGCCAGCAACCTCAGGGGGTGGGATCAGCCCCAGCATTTT.

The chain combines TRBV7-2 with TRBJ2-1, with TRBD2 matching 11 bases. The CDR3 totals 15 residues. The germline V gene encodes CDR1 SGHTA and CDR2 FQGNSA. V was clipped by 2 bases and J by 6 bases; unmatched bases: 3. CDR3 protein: CASSLFSGGGNEQFF. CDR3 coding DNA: TGTGCCAGCAGCTTATTTAGCGGGGGGGGCAATGAGCAGTTCTTC.

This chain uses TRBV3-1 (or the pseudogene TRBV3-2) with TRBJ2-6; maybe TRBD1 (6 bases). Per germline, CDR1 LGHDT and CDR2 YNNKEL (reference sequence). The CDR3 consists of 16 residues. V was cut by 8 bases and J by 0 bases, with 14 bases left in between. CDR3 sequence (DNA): TGTGCCAGCTCACAGGACAGAAACTCTGGGGCCAACGTCCTGACTTTC. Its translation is CASSQDRNSGANVLTF.

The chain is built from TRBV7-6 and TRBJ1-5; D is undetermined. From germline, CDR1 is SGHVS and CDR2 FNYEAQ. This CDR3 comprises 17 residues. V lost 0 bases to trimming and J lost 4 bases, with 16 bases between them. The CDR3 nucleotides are TGTGCCAGCAGCTTAGCCGGAGGTCGGATAGCAAATCAGCCCCAGCATTTT. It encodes CASSLAGGRIANQPQHF.

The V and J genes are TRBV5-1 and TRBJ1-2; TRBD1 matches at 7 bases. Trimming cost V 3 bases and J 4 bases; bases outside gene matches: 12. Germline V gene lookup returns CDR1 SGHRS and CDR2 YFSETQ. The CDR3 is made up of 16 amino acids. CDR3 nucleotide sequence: TGCGCCAGCAGCTCAACAGGCGCGGGACAGTTCTATGGCTACACCTTC. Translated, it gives CASSSTGAGQFYGYTF. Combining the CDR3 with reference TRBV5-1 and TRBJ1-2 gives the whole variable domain KAGVTQTPRYLIKTRGQQVTLSCSPISGHRSVSWYQQTPGQGLQFLFEYFSETQRNKGNFPGRFSGRQFSNSRSEMNVSTLELGDSALYLCASSSTGAGQFYGYTFGSGTRLTVV.

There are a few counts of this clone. The CDR3 sequence is CASSTTGAGANVLTF. CDR3 in DNA: TGTGCCAGCAGCACGACAGGGGCTGGGGCCAACGTCCTGACTTTC. The V and J genes are TRBV7-6 and TRBJ2-6; 8 bases match TRBD1. The CDR3 sequence is 15 residues long. V lost 5 bases to trimming and J lost 2 bases; unmatched junction nucleotides: 2. Germline CDR1 and CDR2: SGHVS and FNYEAQ.

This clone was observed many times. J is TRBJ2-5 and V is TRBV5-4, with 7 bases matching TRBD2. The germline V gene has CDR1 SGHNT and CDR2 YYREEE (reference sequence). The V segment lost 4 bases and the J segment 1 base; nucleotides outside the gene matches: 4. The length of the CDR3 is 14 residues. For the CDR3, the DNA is TGTGCCAGCAGCATAGGGACTACCCAAGAGACCCAGTACTTC. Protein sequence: CASSIGTTQETQYF. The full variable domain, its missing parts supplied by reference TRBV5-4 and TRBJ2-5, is ETGVTQSPTHLIKTRGQQVTLRCSSQSGHNTVSWYQQALGQGPQFIFQYYREEENGRGNFPPRFSGLQFPNYSSELNVNALELDDSALYLCASSIGTTQETQYFGPGTRLLVL.

The CDR3, as DNA: TGTGCCAGCTCACCATTAGGACAGGGAGATGGCTACACCTTC. It codes for CASSPLGQGDGYTF. J is TRBJ1-2 and V is TRBV18; 8 positions match TRBD1. This CDR3 is 14 amino acids long. Germline V gives CDR1 KGHSH, CDR2 LQKENI. Germline trimming cut 2 bases from V and 6 bases from J; bases unmatched to any gene: 5.

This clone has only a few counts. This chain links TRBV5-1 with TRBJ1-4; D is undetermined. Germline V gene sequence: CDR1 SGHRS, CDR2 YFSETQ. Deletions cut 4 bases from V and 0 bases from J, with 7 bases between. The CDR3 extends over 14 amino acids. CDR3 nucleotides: TGCGCCAGCAGCGTCTATGCAACTAATGAAAAACTGTTTTTT. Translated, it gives CASSVYATNEKLFF.

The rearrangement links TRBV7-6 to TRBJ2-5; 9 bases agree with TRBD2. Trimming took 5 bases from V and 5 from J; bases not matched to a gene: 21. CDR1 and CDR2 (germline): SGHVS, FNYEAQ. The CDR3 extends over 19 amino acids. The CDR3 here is CASSPRLSGGQGPRETQYF. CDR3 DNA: TGTGCCAGCAGCCCGCGACTCAGCGGGGGGCAAGGGCCTAGGGAGACCCAGTACTTC.

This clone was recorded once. CDR3 in DNA: TGTGCCAGCAGCATCACGGGGTCTACCACAGATACGCAGTATTTT. Translation: CASSITGSTTDTQYF. This chain uses TRBV7-9 with TRBJ2-3; TRBD2 might be the D (5 bases). There are 15 residues in the CDR3. V was cut by 5 bases and J by 2 bases, with 14 bases left in between. The germline V gene encodes CDR1 SEHNR and CDR2 FQNEAQ (reference sequence).

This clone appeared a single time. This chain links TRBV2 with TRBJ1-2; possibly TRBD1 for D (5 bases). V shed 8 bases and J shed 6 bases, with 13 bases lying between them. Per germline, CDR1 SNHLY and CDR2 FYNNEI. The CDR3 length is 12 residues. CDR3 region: CASPPGLNGYTF. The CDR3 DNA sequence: TGTGCCAGCCCTCCAGGGCTCAATGGCTACACCTTC. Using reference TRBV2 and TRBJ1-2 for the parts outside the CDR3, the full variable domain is EPEVTQTPSHQVTQMGQEVILRCVPISNHLYFYWYRQILGQKVEFLVSFYNNEISEKSEIFDDQFSVERPDGSNFTLKIRSTKLEDSAMYFCASPPGLNGYTFGSGTRLTVV.

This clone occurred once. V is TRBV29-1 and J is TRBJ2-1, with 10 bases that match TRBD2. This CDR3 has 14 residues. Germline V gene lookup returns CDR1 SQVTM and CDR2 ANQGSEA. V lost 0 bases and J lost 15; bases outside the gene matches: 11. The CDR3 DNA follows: TGCAGCGTTGAAGAACGAGCGGGGGGGCCGGAGAGGTTCTTC. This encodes CSVEERAGGPERFF.

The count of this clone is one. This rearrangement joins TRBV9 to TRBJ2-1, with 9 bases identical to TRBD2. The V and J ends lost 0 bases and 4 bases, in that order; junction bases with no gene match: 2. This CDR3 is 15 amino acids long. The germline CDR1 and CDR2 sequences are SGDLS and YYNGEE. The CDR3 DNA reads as TGTGCCAGCAGCGTAGTGGCGGGGGGGTACAATGAGCAGTTCTTC. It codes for CASSVVAGGYNEQFF.

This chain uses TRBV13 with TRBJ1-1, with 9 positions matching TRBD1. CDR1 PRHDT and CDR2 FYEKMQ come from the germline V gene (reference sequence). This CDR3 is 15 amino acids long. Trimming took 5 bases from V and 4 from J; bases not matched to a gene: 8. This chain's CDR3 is CASSLTGGRGTEAFF. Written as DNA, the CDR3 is TGTGCCAGCAGCCTGACAGGGGGACGGGGCACTGAAGCTTTCTTT.

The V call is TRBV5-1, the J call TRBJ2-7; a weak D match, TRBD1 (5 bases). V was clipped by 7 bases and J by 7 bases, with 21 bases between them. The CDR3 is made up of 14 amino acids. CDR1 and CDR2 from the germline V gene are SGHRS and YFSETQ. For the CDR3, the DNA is TGCGCCAGCCGTCAGGGTTCCGGAGTCGGTGAGCAGTACTTC. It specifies CASRQGSGVGEQYF.

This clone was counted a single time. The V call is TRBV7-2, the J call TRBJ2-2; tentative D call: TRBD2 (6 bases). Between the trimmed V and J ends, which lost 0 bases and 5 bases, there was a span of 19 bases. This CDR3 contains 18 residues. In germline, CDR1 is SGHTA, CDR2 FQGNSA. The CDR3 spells CASSLAAVWRGGTGELFF. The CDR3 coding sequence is TGTGCCAGCAGCTTAGCGGCAGTTTGGCGGGGAGGTACCGGGGAGCTGTTTTTT.

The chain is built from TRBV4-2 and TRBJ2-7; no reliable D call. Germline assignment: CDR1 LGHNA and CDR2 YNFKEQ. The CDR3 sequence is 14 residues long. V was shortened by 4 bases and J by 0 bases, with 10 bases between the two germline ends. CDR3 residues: CASSLSGRSYEQYF. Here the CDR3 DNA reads TGTGCCAGCAGCCTCTCCGGTCGCTCCTACGAGCAGTACTTC.